The entry that follows covers one T cell receptor (beta chain) sequence. This clonotype has at least ten counts. Its specific antigen is unknown. No clone much larger than this one lies a single base away; base qualities are absent. Counted from cysteine to phenylalanine, this CDR3 has 14 amino acids. The read is trimmed to its CDR3 DNA, 42 bases read in frame from base 1. CDR1 and CDR2, looked up from the germline V gene (reference sequence), are WNHNN and SYGVQD. V is shortened by 5 bases, J by 7 bases, and the region joining them spans 18 bases. To prepare the library, PCR was applied. Sequenced on an Illumina HiSeq 2500. TCR library preparation used molecular barcoding, with unique molecular identifiers applied to normalize quantification of the TCRbeta repertoire. The public sequencing data were trimmed at Q25 with fastp and processed into clonotypes with MiXCR by TCRdb, which kept only in-frame beta chains. CDR3 protein sequences are deduplicated, and each keeps its most common genes and DNA. The sample yields around 200,000 distinct CDR3 sequences; roughly 7.5% were counted once. About 3% of the sample goes to the ten largest clones.

The sample comes from a study of T-cell reconstitution after alpha-beta-depleted transplantation in children (TCRdb year 2016). Background on the whole study: The study quantitatively tracked T-cell immune reconstitution after TCRalphabeta/CD19-depleted allogeneic hematopoietic cell transplantation in children using TCR repertoire profiling.

The sequencing here drew on PBMCs from the stem cell graft donor, taken from the stem cell graft. The sequence came from a human donor who donated a stem cell graft to a child with Wiskott-Aldrich syndrome. The rearranged segments are TRBV10-1 and TRBJ2-7; the D segment may tentatively be TRBD1 or TRBD2, each giving 6 matched bases. CDR3 sequence: CASSPWRGTGEQYF. At the DNA level, the sequence is TGCGCCAGCAGTCCGTGGAGGGGTACAGGGGAGCAGTACTTC.